This T cell receptor beta chain came from a study of CD8 T cells in Susac syndrome. It was with random hexamers that roughly 0.5 to 1 ug RNA was reverse transcribed. Using its own MiXCR run on the immunoSEQ multiplex PCR reads, TCRdb lists one record per CDR3 protein. Of 100,000 to 150,000 distinct CDR3 sequences listed, approximately 96% are singletons. The CDR3 is 12 amino acids. Germline V CDR1 and CDR2: DFQATT, SNEGSKA (reference sequence). V gave up 5 bases and J gave up 7 bases, with 12 bases separating them. This receptor was obtained from a human donor with Susac syndrome. V and J are TRBV20-1 and TRBJ2-1; D unresolved. Sequenced material: CD8+ T cells from PBMCs. The CDR3 here is CSAFPTTNEQFF. CDR3 nucleotide sequence: TGCAGTGCTTTTCCAACTACGAATGAGCAGTTCTTC.